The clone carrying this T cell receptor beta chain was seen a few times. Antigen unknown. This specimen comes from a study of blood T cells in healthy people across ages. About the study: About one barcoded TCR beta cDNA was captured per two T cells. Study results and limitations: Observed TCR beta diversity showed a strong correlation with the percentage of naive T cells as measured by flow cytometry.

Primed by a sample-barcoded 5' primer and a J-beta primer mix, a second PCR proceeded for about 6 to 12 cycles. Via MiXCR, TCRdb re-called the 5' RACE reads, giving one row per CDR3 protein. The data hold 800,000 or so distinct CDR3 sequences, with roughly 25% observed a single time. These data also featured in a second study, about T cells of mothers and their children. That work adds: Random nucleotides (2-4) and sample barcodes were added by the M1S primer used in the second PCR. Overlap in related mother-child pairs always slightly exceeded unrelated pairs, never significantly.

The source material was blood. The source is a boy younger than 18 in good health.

The CDR3 region has the DNA TGCAGCGTGAGGCTGGGGTTGACAGATACGCAGTATTTT. Protein sequence: CSVRLGLTDTQYF. The chain recombines TRBV29-1 with TRBJ2-3; no reliable D call. The CDR3 is made up of 13 amino acids. V gave up 6 bases and J gave up 3 bases, with 13 bases separating them. Per germline, CDR1 SQVTM and CDR2 ANQGSEA.